The clone carrying this TCR beta chain has a handful of counts. One base away lies a much larger clone, so this may be a sequencing read error. These data belong to a study of tumor-infiltrating lymphocytes in primary liver carcinoma. Study background: Surgical resection treated primary liver carcinoma in the patients. Tumors were staged T1-T3 N0M0 and measured about 4 to 11 cm across.

Trimming pared 7 bases from V and 5 bases from J, leaving 24 bases between. CDR1 MNHNY and CDR2 SVGAGI come from the germline V gene (reference sequence). The CDR3 contains 17 residues. Total RNA amounting to roughly 0.5 ug was the source from which TCR beta cDNA was made with a constant-region primer. A slightly modified ARM-PCR protocol with three nested multiplex PCR rounds produced these TCR beta libraries. Primers for the first two PCR rounds were TRBV1-TRBV30 forward primers and a C-beta reverse primer (around 10 cycles per round). In TCRdb, the multiplex PCR reads were re-called with MiXCR into one record per CDR3 protein. The top ten hold about 6.3% of the sample, which has 330,000 or so distinct CDR3 sequences, about 65% seen once. The blood RNA (from unsorted whole blood) was obtained, and germline DNA was also extracted. The patients, who had chronic HBV infection, were treatment-naive (untreated).

Sequencing used peripheral blood. The chain carries TRBV6-6 and TRBJ2-1; D uncertain. The clonotype comes from a man aged 40-50 years with primary liver carcinoma and hepatitis B virus infection. The CDR3 bases are TGTGCCAGCAATTATTTGGTCCCGAGTCCTCCTGACAATGAGCAGTTCTTC. It codes for CASNYLVPSPPDNEQFF.